This T cell receptor (beta chain) appears in the sequencing data of a study of STAT3 mutations in large granular lymphocyte leukemia. Findings of the study overall: No sample exists from the first appearance of each clone. Every T-cell large granular lymphocyte leukemia patient had at least one immunodominant TCR beta clonotype.

Method: immunoSEQ multiplex PCR; TCRdb's copy keeps in-frame clones and lacks some. Of around 7,000 clones in the sample, about four fifths were seen once. Notes on this clone: The antigen is unknown.

Sequenced input: peripheral blood mononuclear cells. The sequence came from a woman aged 40 to 50 with T-cell large granular lymphocyte leukemia. Some clones in this sample may be carry-over from other donors' samples.

The CDR3 loop is CAWSTPGHGSYEQYF. The CDR3 DNA sequence: TGTGCCTGGAGTACTCCGGGACATGGAAGCTACGAGCAGTACTTC. The chain recombines TRBV30 with TRBJ2-7; possible D gene TRBD1, 6 bases. Germline V gives CDR1 GTSNPN, CDR2 SVGIG (reference sequence). The ends were cut back, 2 bases at V and 3 bases at J, with 17 bases in the middle. This CDR3 has 15 residues.